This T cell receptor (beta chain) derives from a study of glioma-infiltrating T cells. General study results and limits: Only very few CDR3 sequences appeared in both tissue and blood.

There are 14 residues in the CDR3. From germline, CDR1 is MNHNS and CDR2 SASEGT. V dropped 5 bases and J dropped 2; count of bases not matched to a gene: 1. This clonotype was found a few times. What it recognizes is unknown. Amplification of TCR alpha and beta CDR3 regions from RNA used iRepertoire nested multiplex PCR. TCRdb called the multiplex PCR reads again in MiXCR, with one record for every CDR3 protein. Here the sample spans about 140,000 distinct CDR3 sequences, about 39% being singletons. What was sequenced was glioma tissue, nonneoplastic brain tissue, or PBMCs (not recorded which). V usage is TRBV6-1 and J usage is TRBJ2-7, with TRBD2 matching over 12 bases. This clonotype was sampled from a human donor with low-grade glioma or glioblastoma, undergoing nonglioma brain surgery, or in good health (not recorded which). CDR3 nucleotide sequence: TGTGCCAGCAGTCGACTAGCGGGGGCCTACGAGCAGTACTTC. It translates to CASSRLAGAYEQYF.